The clone carrying this T cell receptor (beta chain) was seen a single time. Its cognate antigen is unknown. This specimen belongs to a study of blood T cells in healthy people across ages. Study results and caveats: Any conclusive comparison of naive versus antigen-experienced cells was prevented by using unsorted PBMCs. Changes seen in expanded clonotypes were possibly confounded by donor CMV status left unknown.

Combining a sample-barcoded 5' primer with a J-beta primer mix, a second PCR ran for about 6 to 12 cycles. Each CDR3 protein is one row after TCRdb ran MiXCR on the 5' RACE reads. Of hundreds of thousands of distinct CDR3 sequences listed, around half are singletons. The CDR3 sequence is 11 residues long. Trimming took off 10 bases at V and 2 bases at J, with 9 bases between the two ends. Germline V lookup: CDR1 LNHDA, CDR2 SQIVND (reference sequence). Donors were healthy Caucasian individuals from Russia aged roughly 6 to 95. The chain joins TRBV19 to TRBJ2-7; D is unclear. This TCR was sampled from a man older than 75 in good health. The material sequenced was blood. CDR3 amino acids: CATASPYEQYF. The CDR3, as DNA: TGTGCCACCGCTTCCCCCTACGAGCAGTACTTC.